Below, one TCR beta chain is given with its context. It lacks a known antigen. Base qualities were left out, and no much larger clone turns up one base away. Libraries were constructed by 5' RACE. TCRdb records Illumina HiSeq 2500 as the sequencer. The second PCR ran for roughly 7 to 12 cycles and used a J-beta primer mix along with a sample-barcoded 5' primer. A template-switch 5' adaptor carrying 12 random nucleotides introduced a unique molecular identifier onto each TCR beta cDNA molecule. Each sample yielded at least 3 million CDR3-containing paired-end reads. First-strand cDNA synthesis was performed from all RNA using the Mint cDNA synthesis kit, with priming by a TRBC-specific oligonucleotide. All cDNA was treated with uracil-DNA glycosylase and then went through a first 18-cycle PCR with the universal primers M1SS and BC2_uni_R. In the authors' own workflow: For normalization, 1 million high-quality reads, each with a distinct molecular identifier, were randomly selected from each sample. Instead of being binned into consensus sequences, reads with shared molecular identifiers were discarded. CDR3 identification, clonotype clustering and error correction used MiTCR with a Q25 quality threshold and the strictest error-elimination algorithm. A nonparametric unseen species model using Euler transformation provided a lower-bound estimate of total TCR beta diversity. TCRdb itself trimmed the public reads at Q25 with fastp, ran MiXCR and retained productive beta chains. Every entry covers one CDR3 protein and lists the most common genes and DNA from its rows. The V and J calls and clone size are TCRdb's, not the authors'. Here the sample has roughly 650,000 distinct CDR3 sequences; roughly 32% occur a single time. The ten largest clonotypes hold 15% to 19% of the sample.

The source of the sample is a study of blood T cells in healthy people across ages (dated by TCRdb to about 2015). General notes on the study: In model experiments, template switching captured about one uniquely barcoded TCR beta cDNA molecule for every two T cells. Age-related changes in TCR beta repertoire diversity were measured in the study by deep sequencing normalized with unique cDNA molecular identifiers. Two additional independent replicas of 1 million unique cDNA reads from the same blood draw were analyzed for two donors (one aged 18 to 30 and one aged 80 or older). To avoid experimental bias, donors of different ages were spread randomly across the sequencing lanes. The donors were split into four age groups: young (average 16 years), middle-aged (39), aged (more than 60) and long-lived (82).

From the cysteine through the phenylalanine, the CDR3 covers 14 amino acids. Here the CDR3 DNA is all that survives: 42 bases in frame from base 1. The trim is 4 bases for V and 4 bases for J, with a gap of 16 bases between the germline ends. Taken from the germline V gene (reference sequence), the CDR1 and CDR2 loops are DFQATT and SNEGSKA. Donors were 40 or so systemically healthy Caucasian individuals from Russia aged about 6 to 100 years. Each donor gave ten milliliters of peripheral blood, collected into EDTA-treated Vacutainer tubes. Ficoll-Paque density-gradient centrifugation was used to isolate PBMCs, with at least 6.5 million per sample. Trizol reagent was used to extract total RNA from PBMCs, with at least 5 micrograms per sample. Naive CD45RAhigh/CD27high T cell percentages were measured by flow cytometry on a PBMC aliquot from every donor. Broad study findings and their caveats: Observed TCR beta diversity correlated strongly with the percentage of naive T cells measured by flow cytometry. Estimates of total diversity based on one million sequenced T cells were regarded as lower bounds and as underestimates. Observed TCR beta diversity per million T cells fell roughly linearly with age, and a significant reduction was already apparent by age about 38. Compared with the aged group, the long-lived group had more naive CD4+ T cells, fewer expanded clones and increased TCR diversity, a pattern suggesting age selection. Since profiling was done on bulk unsorted PBMCs, naive and antigen-experienced compartments could not be conclusively compared. Because the CMV infection status of the donors was unknown, age-related changes in expanded clonotypes may potentially have been confounded.

The sequence came from a woman older than 75 in good health. Donor details come from another sample of the same person, matched by shared clones. This sequence uses TRBV20-1 and TRBJ1-2; the D gene is perhaps TRBD1, on 6 matching bases. What was sequenced was blood. The CDR3 protein is CSAKSGEYCYGYTF. The nucleotide sequence reads as follows: TGCAGTGCTAAGTCAGGGGAATACTGCTATGGCTACACCTTC.